Below, 24 T cell receptor beta chains from the same sample are listed, as sequenced in a study of cytomegalovirus exposure and HLA in healthy donors. With 60 Vbeta and 13 Jbeta primers, the PCR was carried out. The table came from immunoSEQ multiplex PCR; TCRdb's copy has only in-frame clones and leaves some out. Of about 140,000 clones in the sample, roughly four fifths were seen once. The sample was PBMCs. These receptors all stem from a man aged 35 to 55 in good health and CMV-seropositive.

The gene calls are TRBV2 and TRBJ1-5, with TRBD1 as a possible D gene (5 bases). The germline V and J ends were trimmed by 8 bases and 6 bases, with 11 bases remaining between them. This CDR3 region has 12 residues. The V gene's germline CDR1 is SNHLY and CDR2 FYNNEI. The CDR3 region is CASQGARQPQHF. The CDR3 DNA is TGTGCCAGCCAAGGGGCGCGTCAGCCCCAGCATTTT.

The chain recombines TRBV6-1 with TRBJ2-3, with 8 positions matching TRBD2. CDR3 length: 15 residues. Germline lookup yields CDR1 MNHNS and CDR2 SASEGT. J was trimmed by 2 bases and V by 8 bases; bases with no gene match: 9. CDR3 in DNA: TGTGCCAGCGAGGACCCACTAGCGGACACAGATACGCAGTATTTT. This encodes CASEDPLADTDTQYF.

The V and J genes are TRBV5-1 and TRBJ2-1; 10 bases are a match to TRBD2. Looked up from germline, CDR1 is SGHRS and CDR2 is YFSETQ. The V and J ends lost 4 bases and 4 bases, in that order; junction bases with no gene match: 5. The length of the CDR3 is 15 residues. CDR3 nucleotide sequence: TGCGCCAGCAGCATACAGCGGGAGGGGTACAATGAGCAGTTCTTC. Protein product: CASSIQREGYNEQFF.

V gene TRBV7-4 combines with J gene TRBJ1-5; weak D call: TRBD1 (6 bases). The germline CDR1 and CDR2 sequences are SGHVT and SQSDAQ. This CDR3 is built from 15 residues. The V end was cut by 3 bases, the J end by 4 bases, with 13 bases between. In nucleotides, the CDR3 is TGTGCCAGCAGCTTCCGTGGGGGGGCTAATCAGCCCCAGCATTTT. Translation gives CASSFRGGANQPQHF.

The rearrangement joins TRBV14 to TRBJ1-5; 10 nucleotides match TRBD1. CDR3 size: 17 residues. CDR1 SGHDN and CDR2 FVKESK come from the germline V gene. The J segment lost 4 bases and the V segment lost 4 bases, leaving 10 bases of the junction unmatched. CDR3 nucleotides: TGTGCCAGCAGCCGTATGGTGCGACAGGGGGCTAATCAGCCCCAGCATTTT. This codes for CASSRMVRQGANQPQHF.

V usage is TRBV19 and J usage is TRBJ2-1; weak D call: TRBD1 (5 bases). V dropped 3 bases and J dropped 6 bases, with 9 bases sitting between them. CDR1 LNHDA and CDR2 SQIVND come from the germline V gene (reference sequence). The CDR3 has 13 residues. CDR3 region: CASSMQRGNEQFF. In nucleotides, the CDR3 is TGTGCCAGTAGTATGCAAAGGGGCAATGAGCAGTTCTTC.

This clone was observed a single time. The chain has TRBV6-5 and TRBJ2-7; D remains ambiguous. Trimming shortened V by 3 bases and J by 4 bases, and 4 bases separated the two germline ends. This CDR3 is 11 amino acids long. Germline V gene data show CDR1 as MNHEY and CDR2 as SVGAGI. Written as DNA, the CDR3 is TGTGCCAGCAGTTATAATTACGAGCAGTACTTC. Residues: CASSYNYEQYF.

CDR3 loop: CASSPRGGDTQYF. Here the CDR3 DNA reads TGTGCCAGCAGCCCCAGAGGGGGAGATACGCAGTATTTT. The rearrangement joins TRBV5-6 to TRBJ2-3, with D possibly TRBD1 on 6 matching bases. CDR3 length equals 13 residues. The germline gives CDR1 SGHDT, CDR2 YYEEEE. V was clipped by 4 bases and J by 5 bases, with 11 bases between them.

The genes are TRBV11-3 and TRBJ1-1, with D perhaps matching TRBD1 (6 bases). CDR1 is SGHNT, CDR2 YENEEA, per germline. This CDR3 has 16 amino acids. V shed 1 base and J shed 0 bases, with 12 bases lying between them. The CDR3 sequence is CASSLGPGQMNTEAFF. The CDR3 nucleotides read TGTGCCAGCAGCTTAGGGCCGGGACAAATGAACACTGAAGCTTTCTTT.

The rearrangement links TRBV18 to TRBJ1-2; D gene unclear. This CDR3 is built from 14 residues. Germline lookup yields CDR1 KGHSH and CDR2 LQKENI. Trimming took off 6 bases at V and 4 bases at J, with 15 bases between the two ends. CDR3 loop: CASSMRDTRYGYTF. In DNA, the CDR3 is TGTGCCAGCTCCATGAGGGATACTCGCTATGGCTACACCTTC.

This rearrangement joins TRBV4-3 to TRBJ2-7; no clear D. Trimming removed 5 bases from V and 0 bases from J, with 11 bases in between. The germline CDR1 and CDR2 sequences are LGHNA and YSLEER. The length of the CDR3 is 14 residues. The CDR3 is CASSYEGGSYEQYF. CDR3 DNA sequence: TGCGCCAGCAGCTATGAAGGCGGCTCCTACGAGCAGTACTTC.

This chain links TRBV29-1 with TRBJ2-3; no reliable D call. Germline CDR1 reads SQVTM; CDR2 reads ANQGSEA. The germline V and J ends were trimmed by 5 bases and 2 bases, with 14 bases remaining between them. CDR3 size: 14 residues. DNA for the CDR3: TGCAGCGTTCCTTGGCTCCTCGACACAGATACGCAGTATTTT. This codes for CSVPWLLDTDTQYF.

This clone was recorded a few times. The chain couples TRBV19 to TRBJ2-2; 10 bases map to TRBD2. The CDR3 has 18 residues. The germline gives CDR1 LNHDA, CDR2 SQIVND (reference sequence). Trimming removed 1 base from V and 5 bases from J; junction bases left unmatched: 10. CDR3 DNA: TGTGCCAGTAGTATAGTGTTGACTAGCGGGTTTGTTACCGGGGAGCTGTTTTTT. It encodes CASSIVLTSGFVTGELFF.

The genes are TRBV7-9 and TRBJ1-1, with 8 bases identical to TRBD1. The trim removed 5 bases at V and 4 bases at J, leaving 3 bases unmatched. This CDR3 has 13 residues. Germline V CDR1 and CDR2: SEHNR, FQNEAQ (reference sequence). For the CDR3, the DNA is TGTGCCAGCAGCCAGGGGGCTGGCACTGAAGCTTTCTTT. Protein product: CASSQGAGTEAFF.

This clone was seen only once. V usage is TRBV5-5 and J usage is TRBJ2-7; TRBD1 aligns across 7 bases. Trimming at V came to 5 bases and at J to 3 bases, leaving 11 bases not matched to a gene. Per the germline V gene, CDR1 is SGHKS and CDR2 is YYEKEE (reference sequence). The CDR3 is made up of 15 amino acids. DNA for the CDR3: TGTGCCAGCAGTACAGTGCCGGGACAGAGCTACGAGCAGTACTTC. Amino acids: CASSTVPGQSYEQYF.

The chain is built from TRBV7-2 and TRBJ2-5, with 10 bases identical to TRBD1. Per the germline V gene, CDR1 is SGHTA and CDR2 is FQGNSA. Losses at the gene ends were 2 bases for V and 3 bases for J; bases not matched to a gene: 9. The CDR3 extends over 17 amino acids. CDR3 in amino acids: CASSLPRDRGMEETQYF. The CDR3 nucleotides are TGTGCCAGCAGCTTACCCCGGGACAGGGGAATGGAAGAGACCCAGTACTTC.

The rearrangement joins TRBV7-9 to TRBJ1-6, with 8 bases matching TRBD1. The CDR3 has 15 amino acids. With 2 bases clipped from V and 8 bases from J, the junction kept 5 bases outside the gene matches. Germline CDR1 reads SEHNR; CDR2 reads FQNEAQ (reference sequence). The CDR3 reads CASSLNAGGYSPLHF. CDR3 in DNA: TGTGCCAGCAGCTTAAACGCAGGGGGCTATTCACCCCTCCACTTT.

This chain connects TRBV29-1 to TRBJ1-1; a possible D gene is TRBD1 (5 bases). Germline V CDR1 and CDR2: SQVTM, ANQGSEA. The CDR3 runs 11 residues. V was clipped by 4 bases and J by 11 bases, with 14 bases between them. Here the CDR3 DNA reads TGCAGCGTTGTATATGGGGCGCTGGCTTTCTTT. Residues: CSVVYGALAFF.

The chain couples TRBV29-1 to TRBJ1-2, with D tentatively TRBD1 (5 bases). This CDR3 comprises 13 residues. The germline V gene encodes CDR1 SQVTM and CDR2 ANQGSEA. V lost 7 bases and J 7 bases, leaving 19 bases between the germline ends. CDR3 DNA sequence: TGCAGCGGATACCCGGGGGAAAGAGGTGGCTACACCTTC. It yields the protein CSGYPGERGGYTF.

The rearrangement links TRBV5-1 to TRBJ1-2, with 10 bases aligning to TRBD1. The CDR3 spans 16 residues. V lost 0 bases and J lost 8; bases outside the gene matches: 10. Looked up from germline, CDR1 is SGHRS and CDR2 is YFSETQ. The CDR3: CASSLDPGTGVGGYTF. CDR3 sequence (DNA): TGCGCCAGCAGCTTGGACCCCGGGACAGGGGTAGGAGGCTACACCTTC.

The chain is built from TRBV6-5 and TRBJ2-5; D remains unclear. The closer fit of TRBJ2-7 to the DNA end suggests the J call may be wrong. Germline CDR1 reads MNHEY; CDR2 reads SVGAGI. This CDR3 has 14 residues. Here the CDR3 DNA reads TGTGCCAGCAGTTACGATACTGACTCCTACGAGCAGTACTTC. Translation: CASSYDTDSYEQYF.

This sequence joins TRBV7-2 and TRBJ2-7; a possible D gene is TRBD1 (8 bases). Germline V gene data show CDR1 as SGHTA and CDR2 as FQGNSA. V dropped 5 bases and J dropped 5 bases, with 19 bases sitting between them. This CDR3 has 15 residues. Here the CDR3 reads CASSQGGDRYNEQYF. For the CDR3, the DNA is TGTGCCAGCAGCCAAGGGGGGGACAGGTACAACGAGCAGTACTTC. The variable domain in full, with the rest retrieved from reference TRBV7-2 and TRBJ2-7, is GAGVSQSPSNKVTEKGKDVELRCDPISGHTALYWYRQSLGQGLEFLIYFQGNSAPDKSGLPSDRFSAERTGGSVSTLTIQRTQQEDSAVYLCASSQGGDRYNEQYFGPGTRLTVT.

The V gene is TRBV30, the J gene TRBJ1-2; TRBD1 matches at 7 bases. Germline V lookup: CDR1 GTSNPN, CDR2 SVGIG (reference sequence). The CDR3 is 13 amino acids. With 2 bases clipped from V and 7 bases from J, the junction kept 7 bases outside the gene matches. CDR3 coding DNA: TGTGCCTGGAGTTTAAGACAGGGTAGTGGCTACACCTTC. The encoded protein is CAWSLRQGSGYTF.

The chain uses TRBV7-2 and TRBJ1-1; D is uncertain. This CDR3 has 15 residues. The V gene lost 5 bases and the J gene lost 4 bases, with 17 bases spanning the gap. CDR1 SGHTA and CDR2 FQGNSA come from the germline V gene. CDR3 in DNA: TGTGCCAGCAGCCGAGGGCTGGGTATGGGCACTGAAGCTTTCTTT. It translates to CASSRGLGMGTEAFF.